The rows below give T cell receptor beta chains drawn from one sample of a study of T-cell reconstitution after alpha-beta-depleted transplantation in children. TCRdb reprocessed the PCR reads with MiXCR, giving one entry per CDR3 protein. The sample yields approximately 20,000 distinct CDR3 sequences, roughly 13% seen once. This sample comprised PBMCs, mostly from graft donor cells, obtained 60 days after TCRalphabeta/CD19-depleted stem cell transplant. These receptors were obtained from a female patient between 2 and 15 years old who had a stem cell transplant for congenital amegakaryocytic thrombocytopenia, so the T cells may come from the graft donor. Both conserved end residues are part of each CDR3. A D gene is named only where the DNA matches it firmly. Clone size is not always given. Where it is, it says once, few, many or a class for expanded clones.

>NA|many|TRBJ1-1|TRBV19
CASTPLRAMNTEAFF
TGTGCCAGTACCCCCCTCAGGGCCATGAACACTGAAGCTTTCTTT
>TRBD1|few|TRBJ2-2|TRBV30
CAGSTRGQGVRTGELFF
TGTGCCGGGAGCACCCGTGGACAGGGAGTACGAACCGGGGAGCTGTTTTTT
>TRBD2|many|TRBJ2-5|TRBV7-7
CASSFGRSSGFQETQYF
TGTGCCAGCAGCTTCGGTCGGTCTAGCGGATTCCAAGAGACCCAGTACTTC
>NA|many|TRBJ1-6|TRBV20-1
CSARDRGSGSPLHF
TGCAGTGCTAGAGACCGGGGGTCAGGTTCACCCCTCCACTTT
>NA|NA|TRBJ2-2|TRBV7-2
CASSLNRLSPGELFF
TGTGCCAGCAGCTTAAATCGGCTAAGTCCCGGGGAGCTGTTTTTT
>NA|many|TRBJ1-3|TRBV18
CASSPQRYQAGTIYF
TGTGCCAGCTCACCTCAGCGGTACCAGGCGGGCACCATATATTTT
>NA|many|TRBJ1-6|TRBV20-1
CSARDAGNNSPLHF
TGCAGTGCTAGAGATGCGGGGAACAATTCACCCCTCCACTTT
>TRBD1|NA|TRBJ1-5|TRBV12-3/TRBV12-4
CASSLTGAGQPQHF
TGTGCCAGCAGCCTAACAGGGGCTGGTCAGCCCCAGCATTTT
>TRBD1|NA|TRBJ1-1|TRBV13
CASSLVRGQGNTEAFF
TGTGCCAGCAGCTTAGTCAGGGGACAGGGGAACACTGAAGCTTTCTTT
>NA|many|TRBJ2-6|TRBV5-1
CASSLAMRGPLLSGANVLTF
TGCGCCAGCAGCTTGGCCATGAGAGGGCCCCTCCTCTCTGGGGCCAACGTCCTGACTTTC
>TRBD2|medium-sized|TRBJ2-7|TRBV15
CATSRGPGTSDTYEQYF
TGTGCCACCAGCAGAGGACCCGGGACTAGCGATACCTACGAGCAGTACTTC
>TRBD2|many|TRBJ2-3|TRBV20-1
CSAYLPGLAPDTQYF
TGCAGTGCTTATCTACCGGGACTAGCTCCCGATACGCAGTATTTT
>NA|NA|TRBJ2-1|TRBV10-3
CAISESSSGNEQFF
TGTGCCATCAGTGAGTCGAGTTCGGGCAATGAGCAGTTCTTC
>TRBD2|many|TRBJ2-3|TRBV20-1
CSARLAGVTDTQYF
TGCAGTGCTAGGCTAGCGGGGGTCACAGATACGCAGTATTTT
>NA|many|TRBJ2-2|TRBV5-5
CASSGGTDTGELFF
TGTGCCAGCAGCGGGGGGACAGACACCGGGGAGCTGTTTTTT
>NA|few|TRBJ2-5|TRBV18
CASSPGAGQETQYF
TGTGCCAGCTCACCAGGGGCAGGGCAAGAGACCCAGTACTTC
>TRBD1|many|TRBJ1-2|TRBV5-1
CASRYRGGYGYTF
TGCGCCAGCAGATACAGGGGGGGCTATGGCTACACCTTC
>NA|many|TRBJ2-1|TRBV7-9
CASSRKDDSYNEQFF
TGTGCCAGCAGCCGAAAGGACGACTCCTACAATGAGCAGTTCTTC
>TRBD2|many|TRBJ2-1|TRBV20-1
CSARSSGAPGANEQFF
TGCAGTGCTAGATCCAGCGGGGCCCCTGGGGCGAATGAGCAGTTCTTC
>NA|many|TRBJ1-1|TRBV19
CASSIGGGAGEAFF
TGTGCCAGTAGTATAGGCGGAGGAGCGGGGGAAGCTTTCTTT
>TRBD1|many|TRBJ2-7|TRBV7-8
CASSLGSRGYEQYF
TGTGCCAGCAGCTTAGGAAGCAGGGGGTACGAGCAGTACTTC